This T cell receptor beta chain originates from a study of blood T cell repertoires in COVID-19. For the study at large: Italy, Spain and the United States were the sources of the convalescent and acute COVID-19 samples. Sources were T cells, B-cell-depleted T cells, or PBMCs; the material itself was cDNA or gDNA.

V was clipped by 6 bases and J by 5 bases, with 13 bases between them. Germline assignment: CDR1 MNHEY and CDR2 SVGAGI. The CDR3 runs 13 residues. As handled by the study authors: Nucleated cell number was recorded as an estimate derived from reference gene primer amplification. Here immunoSEQ multiplex PCR was the method, and the copy in TCRdb shows in-frame clones only, minus some. V and J calls and clone size come straight from that table; D and trimming were deduced from the DNA. The table shows approximately 110,000 clones, with 90% occurring only once. Material: peripheral blood. The TCR was taken from a human donor in a cohort sampled during active COVID-19. The V call is TRBV6-5, the J call TRBJ1-1; maybe TRBD1 (6 bases). The CDR3 sequence: CASRGRGLTEAFF. The CDR3 DNA reads TGTGCCAGCAGAGGCAGGGGTTTGACTGAAGCTTTCTTT.